These T cell receptor beta chains were read from a single sample in a study of T cell responses to AZD1222 COVID-19 vaccine. Libraries were prepared by immunoSEQ multiplex PCR; TCRdb keeps only in-frame clonotypes and omits some of them. The sample lists some 140,000 clones; more than 85% were seen once. Sequencing was performed on peripheral blood, taken on day 0 of AZD1222 vaccination. These receptors came from an adult in good health. The CDR3 runs from the conserved cysteine through the conserved F or W. The D gene is left open where the match is weak. Size values are once, few and many counts, or a class for expanded clones, and some rows have none.

abundance	v_gene	d_gene	j_gene	CDR3aa	CDR3nt
NA	TRBV4-1	TRBD1	TRBJ1-1	CASSQGDRADRNTEAFF	TGCGCCAGCAGCCAAGGAGACAGGGCCGATAGGAACACTGAAGCTTTCTTT
NA	TRBV2	TRBD1	TRBJ2-7	CASSPRTGILYEQYF	TGTGCCAGCAGTCCTAGGACAGGGATACTATACGAGCAGTACTTC
NA	TRBV7-6	TRBD1	TRBJ1-2	CASSPGQGLGYGYTF	TGTGCCAGCAGCCCCGGACAGGGGTTAGGCTATGGCTACACCTTC
NA	TRBV19	NA	TRBJ1-2	CASSPDRANYGYTF	TGTGCCAGTAGTCCCGACAGAGCTAACTATGGCTACACCTTC
NA	TRBV6-5	NA	TRBJ2-2	CASSRDQDPGELFF	TGTGCCAGCAGCCGGGACCAGGACCCCGGGGAGCTGTTTTTT
NA	TRBV28	TRBD1	TRBJ2-4	CASTGGGRGIQYF	TGTGCCAGTACAGGGGGCGGACGAGGCATTCAGTACTTC
once	TRBV5-4	NA	TRBJ1-2	CASSLVSDLYGYTF	TGTGCCAGCAGCTTGGTCTCAGACCTCTATGGCTACACCTTC
NA	TRBV9	NA	TRBJ1-6	CASSVRGGGNSPLHF	TGTGCCAGCAGCGTCCGGGGGGGAGGGAATTCACCCCTCCACTTT
NA	TRBV7-2	NA	TRBJ2-3	CASGFSGTDTQYF	TGTGCCAGCGGTTTTAGCGGCACAGATACGCAGTATTTT
NA	TRBV5-1	TRBD2	TRBJ2-4	CASSLPGLAGEGNIQYF	TGCGCCAGCAGCTTGCCGGGACTAGCGGGAGAGGGAAACATTCAGTACTTC